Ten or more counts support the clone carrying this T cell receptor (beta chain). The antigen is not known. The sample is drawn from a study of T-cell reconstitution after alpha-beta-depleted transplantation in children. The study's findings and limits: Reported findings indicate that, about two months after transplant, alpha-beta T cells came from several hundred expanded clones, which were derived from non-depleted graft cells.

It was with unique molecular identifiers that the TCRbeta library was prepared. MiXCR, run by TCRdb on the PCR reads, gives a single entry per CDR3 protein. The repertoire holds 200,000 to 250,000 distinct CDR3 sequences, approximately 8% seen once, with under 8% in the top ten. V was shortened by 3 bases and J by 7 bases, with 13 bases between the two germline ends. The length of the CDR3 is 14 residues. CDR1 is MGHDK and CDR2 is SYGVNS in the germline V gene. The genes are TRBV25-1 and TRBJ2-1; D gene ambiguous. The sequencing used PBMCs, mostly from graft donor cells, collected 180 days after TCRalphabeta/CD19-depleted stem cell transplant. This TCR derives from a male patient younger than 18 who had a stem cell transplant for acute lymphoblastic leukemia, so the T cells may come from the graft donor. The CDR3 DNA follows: TGTGCCAGCAGTGAGATCTACCCTGGAAATGAGCAGTTCTTC. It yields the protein CASSEIYPGNEQFF.